This TCR beta chain was sequenced for a study of neoadjuvant anti-PD-1 for oral cavity cancer. In the case of this clone: Its antigen is currently unknown.

Assay used: immunoSEQ multiplex PCR; TCRdb lists only in-frame clones, some missing. The top ten clones hold approximately 3.6% of a sample with just under 70,000 clones, more than 75% of them seen once. The time point was: after neoadjuvant nivolumab, at surgical resection. Overall study findings and caveats: Post-nivolumab, blood T cell clonality was significantly elevated in non-responders.

The CDR3 has 11 residues. Trimming cost V 3 bases and J 3 bases, with 3 bases left between them. Germline V gene sequence: CDR1 SQVTM, CDR2 ANQGSEA. The receptor comes from a person aged 40-85 years with oral cavity squamous cell carcinoma. The sample was PBMCs, taken after nivolumab (anti-PD-1) treatment. This chain joins TRBV29-1 and TRBJ2-1; D is uncertain. The CDR3 DNA sequence: TGCAGCGTTGAGGTCTACAATGAGCAGTTCTTC. It is translated as CSVEVYNEQFF.